This T cell receptor beta chain is from a study of blood T cell repertoires in COVID-19. Study overall: The United States, Italy and Spain provided the acute and convalescent COVID-19 samples. The analysed material was cDNA or gDNA that came from T cells, B-cell-depleted T cells, or PBMCs.

V was shortened by 0 bases and J by 3 bases, with 12 bases between the two germline ends. In germline, CDR1 is LNHNV, CDR2 YYDKDF (reference sequence). The CDR3 covers 16 residues. Per the original methods: Estimates of nucleated cell counts were drawn from the amplification of reference gene primers. Clones were read by immunoSEQ multiplex PCR, and TCRdb kept only the in-frame ones, dropping some. For V, J and clone size, that table is used; D and trimming come from the DNA. Here the sample spans about 66,000 clones, 86% being singletons. The chain employs TRBV15 and TRBJ1-3, with D perhaps TRBD1 (6 bases). The receptor's source is a man over 45 with active COVID-19. The sample comprised peripheral blood. CDR3 coding DNA: TGTGCCACCAGCAGAGATCCAGGGGTATATGGAAACACCATATATTTT. This translates into CATSRDPGVYGNTIYF.